This T cell receptor beta chain was identified during a study of regulatory T cells in long-lasting Graves disease. Whole-study findings and limits: Patients with persistent disease showed a bias toward TRBV28, TRBJ1-2 and TRBJ2-5. More public clonotypes were shared by persistent patients (about 2,700) than by new patients (fewer than 1,000).

Sequencing libraries for TCR beta were prepared with iRepertoire HTBI primers and Arm-PCR of CDR3 regions. TCRdb passed the multiplex PCR reads through MiXCR, listing each CDR3 protein once. The sample includes around 480,000 distinct CDR3 sequences, around 15% of them seen just once. Stated time point: newly diagnosed GD, antithyroid drugs for less than 3 months. There was RNA extracted from PBMCs, and the TCR library was made from it. V shed 0 bases and J shed 2 bases, with 9 bases lying between them. Germline V gene sequence: CDR1 SEHNR, CDR2 FQNEAQ (reference sequence). This CDR3 comprises 15 residues. This clonotype was seen at least ten times. Antigen unknown. This same sample was also part of a study on T cells in Graves' hyperthyroidism and ophthalmopathy. That report adds: The TCR CDR3 first-round RT-PCR relied on the HTBI primer set.

V is TRBV7-9 and J is TRBJ2-3, with no clear D. This TCR was recovered from a man aged 35-49 years with Graves disease. Sequencing was performed on peripheral blood mononuclear cells (PBMCs), taken at new diagnosis, from a patient treated with antithyroid drugs. CDR3 in DNA: TGTGCCAGCAGCTTAGCGTCCCAGATCACAGATACGCAGTATTTT. This translates into CASSLASQITDTQYF.